These 9 T cell receptor beta chains were sequenced from one sample in a study of T-cell memory formation after mild COVID-19. MiXCR, run by TCRdb on the 5' RACE reads, gives a single entry per CDR3 protein. The table has about 430,000 distinct CDR3 sequences, 20% to 25% seen once; the top ten hold 8.8%. The sequenced sample was PBMCs or a T cell subset sorted from them (not recorded which). These receptors all come from an adult woman who had mild COVID-19 (a few samples of this study predate the infection). Cell type and time point are not known.

This clonotype was seen a handful of times. This chain joins TRBV7-2 and TRBJ2-3; 9 bases line up with TRBD2. The ends lost 6 bases at V and 4 bases at J; junction bases unmatched: 2. CDR1 and CDR2 from the germline V gene are SGHTA and FQGNSA. The CDR3 covers 13 residues. This chain's CDR3 is CASRSGGSDTQYF. In nucleotides, the CDR3 is TGTGCCAGCAGAAGCGGGGGGTCAGATACGCAGTATTTT.

The rearrangement uses TRBV27 and TRBJ2-7, with 9 bases matching TRBD1. Trimming at V came to 0 bases and at J to 3 bases, leaving 15 bases not matched to a gene. The CDR3 loop spans 19 amino acids. Germline CDR1 MNHEY, CDR2 SMNVEV (reference sequence). CDR3 nucleotide sequence: TGTGCCAGCAGTTTATCCTCTACGCCTTGGACAGGGGTGAACTACGAGCAGTACTTC. Amino acids: CASSLSSTPWTGVNYEQYF.

This clonotype was observed a handful of times. V and J are TRBV6-1 and TRBJ1-1; possibly TRBD1 for D (5 bases). Germline V gene sequence: CDR1 MNHNS, CDR2 SASEGT. The length of the CDR3 is 14 residues. V shed 8 bases and J shed 1 base, with 14 bases lying between them. The CDR3 nucleotides are TGTGCCAGCGATCGGGGCGGTTCGAACACTGAAGCTTTCTTT. Amino acid sequence: CASDRGGSNTEAFF.

This CDR3 reads CASSLEPPFYNEQFF. The CDR3 DNA is TGTGCCAGCAGCTTAGAGCCGCCCTTTTACAATGAGCAGTTCTTC. The chain links TRBV7-2 to TRBJ2-1, with D unresolved. The CDR3 extends over 15 amino acids. The germline V and J ends were trimmed by 1 base and 4 bases, with 11 bases remaining between them. Germline V gene data show CDR1 as SGHTA and CDR2 as FQGNSA.

V usage is TRBV4-2 and J usage is TRBJ1-5; weak D call: TRBD1 (5 bases). V was trimmed by 1 base and J by 0 bases, leaving 7 bases between them. This CDR3 contains 15 residues. Germline V CDR1 and CDR2: LGHNA, YNFKEQ. CDR3 DNA: TGTGCCAGCAGCCAAGCCCAGGGTAGCAATCAGCCCCAGCATTTT. This encodes CASSQAQGSNQPQHF.

This clonotype was observed a few times. V and J are TRBV7-3 and TRBJ2-1, with 8 bases aligning to TRBD2. The CDR3 is 14 residues long. CDR1 and CDR2 (germline): SGHTA, FQGTGA. The V gene end was trimmed by 5 bases and the J gene end by 8 bases; junction bases not matched to a gene: 8. CDR3 DNA: TGTGCCAGCAGCCGTACTAGCGGTGATGATGAGCAGTTCTTC. Translation gives CASSRTSGDDEQFF.

V is TRBV4-3 and J is TRBJ2-5; 11 nucleotides agree with TRBD1. CDR1 is LGHNA and CDR2 is YSLEER in the germline V gene. V was clipped by 5 bases and J by 6 bases; unmatched bases: 5. The CDR3 is made up of 14 amino acids. The CDR3 region is CASSTDRGLKTQYF. The CDR3 DNA sequence: TGCGCCAGCAGCACGGACAGGGGGCTTAAGACCCAGTACTTC.

Only a few counts were recorded for this clonotype. The chain couples TRBV7-9 to TRBJ2-3; TRBD1 matches 7 bases. From germline, CDR1 is SEHNR and CDR2 FQNEAQ (reference sequence). After removal of 5 bases from V and 4 bases from J, the junction contained 9 bases not matched to a gene. The CDR3 is 15 amino acids. This chain's CDR3 is CASSQAAGGSDTQYF. CDR3 bases: TGTGCCAGCAGCCAAGCGGCAGGGGGTTCAGATACGCAGTATTTT.

This chain links TRBV20-1 with TRBJ2-7; 7 positions agree with TRBD1. Trimming took 4 bases from V and 2 from J; bases not matched to a gene: 5. CDR1 and CDR2 (germline): DFQATT, SNEGSKA (reference sequence). The CDR3 is made up of 13 amino acids. CDR3 amino acids: CSATHGTAYEQYF. As DNA, the CDR3 is TGCAGTGCTACCCACGGGACAGCCTACGAGCAGTACTTC.